This TCR beta chain comes out of a study of shared clonotypes between healthy human individuals. The wider study: Per donor, three plates held CD4 naive cells, three held CD4 memory, two held CD8 naive and one held CD8 memory.

V shed 1 base and J shed 4 bases, with 14 bases lying between them. Germline lookup yields CDR1 SGHDT and CDR2 YYEEEE. This CDR3 spans 15 amino acids. Here immunoSEQ multiplex PCR was the method, and the copy in TCRdb shows in-frame clones only, minus some. The table includes over a million clones, approximately 68% detected once. Donors, without exception, were Caucasian adults residing in Nashville, Tennessee. Notes on this clone: The antigen remains undetermined.

Whole-study findings and limits: Sequencing depth was expected to influence donor clonotype sharing.

The V call is TRBV5-6, the J call TRBJ2-5; TRBD2 might be the D (5 bases). This receptor was obtained from a young man in good health. Material: memory CD4+ T cells sorted from blood. Subset denoted: CD45RA-negative fraction. The CDR3 DNA sequence: TGTGCCAGCAGCTTGTCCCGTGGGAGAGGAGAGACCCAGTACTTC. It codes for CASSLSRGRGETQYF.